The source of this T cell receptor beta chain is a study of blood T cell repertoires in COVID-19. Study summary: COVID-19 samples collected from the United States, Italy and Spain covered acute and convalescent phases. Sample material is recorded as cDNA or gDNA derived from T cells, B-cell-depleted T cells, or PBMCs.

V dropped 0 bases and J dropped 7 bases, with 15 bases sitting between them. The CDR3 extends over 16 amino acids. The germline V gene has CDR1 LNHDA and CDR2 SQIVND (reference sequence). In the study's own analysis: Estimation of nucleated cell counts relied on the amplification of reference gene primers. The method was immunoSEQ multiplex PCR; TCRdb's version includes in-frame clones alone and lacks a portion of them. That table gives V, J and clone size, and the DNA gave D and trimming. The sample has about 210,000 clones; about 91% are singletons. The source is a woman between 40 and 50 years old with acute or convalescent COVID-19. The rearrangement uses TRBV19 and TRBJ1-4; D might be TRBD1 (5 bases). The sequenced sample was peripheral blood. CDR3 DNA sequence: TGTGCCAGTAGTATAGAAGGGGCAAGCAGAGGTGAAAAACTGTTTTTT. Residues: CASSIEGASRGEKLFF.